The clone carrying this T cell receptor beta chain has only a few counts. Its antigen remains unidentified. This record belongs to a study of beta chain features in type 1 diabetes. Overall study context: There was similarity between patients and healthy donors in age, gender and cell yields.

This CDR3 contains 12 residues. V dropped 6 bases and J dropped 2 bases, with 10 bases sitting between them. CDR1 and CDR2 (germline): SQVTM, ANQGSEA. Study findings and constraints: Shorter TCRB CDR3s, moderately but significantly so, marked every one of the four CD4+ subsets in Type 1 diabetes patients. Cells carrying high TCR expression could end up over-represented when cDNA is sequenced.

The entirety of the isolated RNA underwent reverse transcription, so expressed TCRB transcripts were sequenced. Measured with immunoSEQ multiplex PCR; TCRdb has only the in-frame clones, and not every one. In the table there are under 350,000 clones, roughly a quarter of which are singletons. The clonotype was recovered from a woman between 25 and 40 years old with type 1 diabetes. Specimen: naive CD4+ T cells from blood. The chain uses TRBV29-1 and TRBJ1-1; weak D call: TRBD1 (6 bases). The CDR3 is CSVAGVNTEAFF. The CDR3 DNA sequence: TGCAGCGTCGCAGGGGTTAACACTGAAGCTTTCTTT. Using reference TRBV29-1 and TRBJ1-1 for the parts outside the CDR3, the full variable domain is SAVISQKPSRDICQRGTSLTIQCQVDSQVTMMFWYRQQPGQSLTLIATANQGSEATYESGFVIDKFPISRPNLTFSTLTVSNMSPEDSSIYLCSVAGVNTEAFFGQGTRLTVV.